This paragraph covers one TCR beta chain sequence. The specificity of this receptor is unknown. No base quality information exists; no much larger clone differs at one position. CDR1 SGHTA and CDR2 FQGTGA were looked up in the germline V gene. Including cysteine and phenylalanine, the CDR3 has 13 amino acids. Only CDR3 DNA is held: 39 bases, read in frame from base 1. Ends trimmed: V by 6 bases, J by 4 bases; bases unmatched to a gene: 3. These data are taken from a study of shared clonotypes between healthy human individuals (dated by TCRdb to 2018 to 2020). A note on the overall study: A couple of women and three men aged 18 to 49 years were included in the cohort. Per donor, three plates each were used for CD4 naive and CD4 memory, two for CD8 naive, and one for CD8 memory. To increase sequencing depth and limit assay-specific biases, different laboratories used diverse techniques to prepare libraries and sequence TCR repertoires. Between about 0.85 and 10 billion PBMCs per donor were obtained by leukapheresis. To estimate repertoire size and how much clonotypes are shared between individuals, the study performed deep sequencing of blood TCR repertoires from five healthy adults.

The donors were healthy, HIV-negative adults who had no recently reported acute infections or vaccinations. Every donor was a Caucasian adult living in Nashville, Tennessee, USA. CD4+ T cells were enriched by magnetic negative selection; naive cells were then positively selected on CD45RA, and the negative fraction formed the memory subset. Blood was collected by leukapheresis, and PBMCs were isolated by Ficoll-Histopaque density gradient centrifugation and then cryopreserved in liquid nitrogen vapor phase. Analytical flow cytometry was used to check the purity and quantity of every magnetically sorted T cell population. Each sorted fraction had its genomic DNA isolated and then quantified by UV absorbance on a Nanodrop 2000c. TCR CDR3 regions were amplified from genomic DNA by multiplex PCR using the deep immunoSEQ assay. For each cell subset, the extracted genomic DNA was distributed evenly across all wells of several immunoSEQ 96-well plates, and each plate served as one replicate. For sorted subsets, 200 to 250 ng of genomic DNA, equivalent to roughly 30,000 T cell genomes, went into each replicate PCR. The purified libraries were quantified using a Qubit 3.0 fluorometer, sized with a Bioanalyzer 2100, and then quantified again using the KAPA Library Quantification kit. Every immunoSEQ 96-well plate was sequenced on a separate single-read 150-cycle Illumina NextSeq 550 flow cell. In the original analysis: The immunoSEQ output contained only junctional sequences without quality scores, so filtering could not match that applied to full-length reads. To assign V/J genes and CDR3, sequences were annotated using PyIR, a Python wrapper for IgBLAST v1.9, with IMGT germline references. Reads were removed for weak V/J assignments (E-value above 1e-6), missing CDR3, stop codons, out-of-frame junctions, or ambiguous translated residues. V3J clonotypes were defined as sequences sharing an identical inferred V gene, J gene, and CDR3 amino acid sequence. The percentage overlap between two repertoires was calculated by dividing the number of shared unique clonotypes by the size of the smaller repertoire. Richness of each repertoire was evaluated using RTK rarefaction, the Chao1 estimator, and Recon v2.1 estimates of unobserved clonotypes. Generation probabilities for all TCRbeta clonotypes obtained by the gDNA method from four donors were computed using OLGA. In its TCRdb copy, this immuneACCESS table keeps in-frame sequences only and misses some clones. Where compared with another copy, unresolved V genes explain less than half of these, and the others have no known cause. The V and J calls and the clone size are those of that table, but D and trimming were determined from the DNA. This sample holds approximately 1.1 million clones; around 78% were observed only once. The biggest ten clones account for around 0.47% of the sample.

Study-wide findings and limitations: Because the study included a small number of donors, the genetic and exposure-history diversity represented was limited. Naive subsets generally had larger estimated clonotype richness than memory subsets did. Sampling was restricted to blood, and TCR repertoires in tissues likely differ from the TCR repertoires found in blood. Pairwise subsampling indicated that sequencing depth was expected to affect the degree of clonotype sharing among donors. Sharing across several donors was observed for around 5% of naive CD4, 3% to 3.5% of naive CD8, 2% to 2.5% of memory CD4, and around 0.4% of memory CD8 clonotypes. Even with the large sequencing depth, rarefaction of the sorted-subset datasets indicated that sequencing was incomplete. Compared with non-shared clonotypes, the clonotypes found in all four sorted-subset donors had higher generation probabilities.

The source of this sequence is a man aged 18 to 35 in good health. Some clones in this sample may be carry-over from other donors' samples. The chain is made from TRBV7-3 and TRBJ1-1, and 9 junction bases match TRBD1. What was sequenced was memory CD4+ T cells from PBMCs. The cell subset or site label on this specimen signifies: CD45RA-negative fraction. The CDR3 has the sequence CASRPTGGTEAFF. DNA sequence: TGTGCCAGCAGGCCGACAGGGGGCACTGAAGCTTTCTTT.